This T cell receptor (beta chain) was retrieved from a study of T cells after posttransplantation cyclophosphamide (dated by TCRdb to 2015 to 2016). Context from the whole study: Using TRB sequencing, the study followed how the T cell repertoire rebuilt after myeloablative bone marrow transplantation with posttransplantation cyclophosphamide given as GVHD prophylaxis. Antigen receptor sequencing was done on samples from 35 PTCy-treated patients and from roughly 15 related bone marrow donors of those patients. Blood from all 35 or so PTCy patients who had 1-year posttransplant specimens underwent TRB sequencing. In 3 patients, up to 3 additional blood samples taken between 2 and 5.2 years after transplant also underwent TRB sequencing, as did pretransplant blood from a handful of patients. Because TRA and TRB clonality correlated tightly in roughly nine samples, later TCR analyses were limited to TRB. Public TRB sequences were searched against a database of over 3,500 sequences associated with responses to pathogens, tumor antigens, self-antigens and alloantigens. Broader findings and caveats from the paper: Donor-recipient similarity was low at 1-2 months but increased during the first year, and donor CD8+ memory clones often dominated later blood repertoires. Across under 50 patients, recipient CMV seropositivity and CMV reactivation were highly associated with TRB clonality; PTCy diversity was similar to CNI/methotrexate controls. The TRB repertoires of T cells infiltrating skin or the GI tract showed only limited overlap with the TRB repertoires found in blood.

This clone is deemed medium-sized (0.01 to 0.1%). The clone's antigen remains unknown. No clone much larger than this one lies a single base away; base qualities are absent. The treatment or condition label on this specimen signifies: high-dose cyclophosphamide on days +3 and +4 as single-agent GVHD prophylaxis. Patients in the PTCy group got busulfan and fludarabine conditioning, a marrow graft from a related or unrelated donor, and cyclophosphamide on days +3 and +4. The PTCy-treated patients were drawn from a prospective, multi-institutional clinical trial. Peripheral blood and bone marrow mononuclear cells were isolated by Ficoll-Hypaque density centrifugation and cryopreserved. TRB sequencing used genomic DNA with the immunoSEQ assay at survey resolution or the hsTCRB kit. The authors' analysis ran thus. The immunoSEQ software was used for initial read processing, and the LymphoSeq R package was used for repertoire analyses. For each TRB dataset, clonality was calculated as 1 minus normalized Shannon entropy, and the Gini coefficient was computed as well. Phenotypes of unsorted samples were inferred by mapping TRB sequences from sorted subsets of the recipient or donor onto unsorted samples of the same recipient. Held by TCRdb, this immuneACCESS table contains in-frame sequences only and omits some clones. Under half of the omission traces to an unresolved V gene where checked; the cause of the rest is unknown. For V, J and clone size, that table is used; D and trimming come from the DNA. The sample records 2,000 to 3,000 clones, none occurring a single time. 9.4% of the sample comes from the top ten.

The sequencing here drew on PBMCs, taken 32 days after allogeneic stem cell transplant with posttransplant cyclophosphamide. The sequence was collected from a female patient aged 50-59 years who received an allogeneic stem cell transplant from a related donor, was CMV-positive, and had no GVHD. In patients who had a transplant, some T cells may come from the graft donor.

The CDR3 sequence is CASSLGQNNSPLHF. The bases are TGTGCCAGCAGTTTAGGGCAGAATAATTCACCCCTCCACTTT. The sequence joins TRBV12-3 or TRBV12-4 to TRBJ1-6; there is no confident call for the D gene. Including cysteine and phenylalanine, the CDR3 has 14 amino acids. CDR3 DNA only is kept here, 42 bases in frame from base 1. V loses 1 base, J loses 5 bases, and the germline ends lie 6 bases apart.